The 5 T cell receptor beta chains reported below all come from one sample, sequenced in a study of cytomegalovirus exposure and HLA in healthy donors. The PCR was carried out with 60 Vbeta primers and 13 Jbeta primers. TCRdb's table, derived via immunoSEQ multiplex PCR, lists solely in-frame clones and lacks some. Among some 130,000 clones, around 80% were seen once, and the ten largest hold about 4.3%. Sequencing was performed on PBMCs. These TCRs come from a man aged 25-40 years in good health.

This clone was found once. The chain employs TRBV15 and TRBJ1-5; tentative D call: TRBD1 (5 bases). V dropped 5 bases and J dropped 0 bases, with 14 bases sitting between them. The CDR3 is 16 residues long. The germline gives CDR1 LNHNV, CDR2 YYDKDF (reference sequence). CDR3 loop: CATSGGTADSNQPQHF. The CDR3 DNA reads TGTGCCACCAGCGGGGGGACGGCCGATAGCAATCAGCCCCAGCATTTT.

This chain joins TRBV7-2 and TRBJ2-3; 8 bases map to TRBD2. This CDR3 has 15 amino acids. Germline trimming cut 0 bases from V and 4 bases from J; bases unmatched to any gene: 3. Germline CDR1 is SGHTA and CDR2 is FQGNSA. The CDR3 sequence is CASSLAGLGADTQYF. The CDR3 DNA is TGTGCCAGCAGCTTAGCGGGACTAGGCGCAGATACGCAGTATTTT.

This chain uses TRBV29-1 with TRBJ2-5; TRBD1 aligns across 7 bases. Germline V lookup: CDR1 SQVTM, CDR2 ANQGSEA. The V and J ends lost 5 bases and 5 bases, in that order; junction bases with no gene match: 8. The CDR3 runs to 13 residues. Here the CDR3 reads CSVRPGGRETQYF. CDR3 sequence (DNA): TGCAGCGTTCGGCCAGGGGGTAGGGAGACCCAGTACTTC.

CDR3: CASSQDTTAETQYF. CDR3 in DNA: TGCGCCAGCAGCCAAGATACCACTGCGGAGACCCAGTACTTC. V usage is TRBV4-3 and J usage is TRBJ2-5, with D unresolved. This CDR3 spans 14 amino acids. Germline values: CDR1 LGHNA, CDR2 YSLEER. Between the trimmed V and J ends, which lost 0 bases and 5 bases, there was a span of 10 bases.

This sequence joins TRBV5-6 and TRBJ2-7; 11 nucleotides line up with TRBD2. V trimming: 4 bases; J trimming: 2 bases; junction bases outside the gene matches: 5. CDR3 size: 15 residues. CDR1 and CDR2 from the germline V gene are SGHDT and YYEEEE. CDR3: CASSHLAGGAYEQYF. CDR3 DNA: TGTGCCAGCAGCCACCTAGCGGGAGGCGCCTACGAGCAGTACTTC.